One sample yielded the 7 T cell receptor beta chains listed below, sequenced in a study of chemoradiotherapy in HPV16-positive cancers. Sequenced by immunoSEQ multiplex PCR; TCRdb stores in-frame clones only, minus some. The sample gives about 12,000 clones, approximately 79% of which show up once; roughly 8.3% is in the top ten. This material was collected from a patient who underwent chemoradiotherapy. The receptors come from a human donor with HPV-associated anogenital cancer.

This clone came up a few times. This CDR3 reads CSGRTGTSGNTIYF. The CDR3 nucleotides read TGCAGCGGTCGCACCGGGACATCTGGAAACACCATATATTTT. The genes are TRBV29-1 and TRBJ1-3; possibly TRBD1 for D (6 bases). Between the trimmed V and J ends, which lost 7 bases and 1 base, there was a span of 14 bases. Germline CDR1 and CDR2: SQVTM and ANQGSEA. The CDR3 has 14 residues.

The genes are TRBV6-1 and TRBJ2-5; D is possibly TRBD2 (6 bases). CDR3 length equals 15 residues. In germline, CDR1 is MNHNS, CDR2 SASEGT. V was cut by 5 bases and J by 5 bases, with 18 bases left in between. CDR3 protein: CASSLRTGVGETQYF. In DNA, the CDR3 is TGTGCCAGCAGTCTCAGAACGGGGGTGGGGGAGACCCAGTACTTC.

The CDR3 nucleotides are TGCGCCAGCAGCCAAGCCCAGGACACAGATACGCAGTATTTT. Amino acid sequence: CASSQAQDTDTQYF. V and J are TRBV4-3 and TRBJ2-3; D unresolved. The V gene's germline CDR1 is LGHNA and CDR2 YSLEER. The ends were cut back, 1 base at V and 2 bases at J, with 7 bases in the middle. This CDR3 spans 14 amino acids.

This chain connects TRBV2 to TRBJ2-1; 8 positions match TRBD2. This CDR3 is built from 14 residues. The V and J ends lost 7 bases and 2 bases, in that order; junction bases with no gene match: 4. CDR1 and CDR2 from the germline V gene are SNHLY and FYNNEI. The CDR3 DNA reads TGTGCCAGCACCTCTAGCGGGCCCTACAATGAGCAGTTCTTC. Translated: CASTSSGPYNEQFF.

The rearrangement joins TRBV5-1 to TRBJ2-7; D call uncertain. Germline values: CDR1 SGHRS, CDR2 YFSETQ. V shed 0 bases and J shed 2 bases, with 12 bases lying between them. This CDR3 region has 15 residues. CDR3 amino acids: CASSLEAGRAYEQYF. CDR3 bases: TGCGCCAGCAGCTTGGAGGCAGGAAGAGCCTACGAGCAGTACTTC.

This sequence joins TRBV5-4 and TRBJ2-2; D is unresolved. The CDR3 is made up of 13 amino acids. V was pared by 0 bases and J by 4 bases, with 4 bases between. The germline gives CDR1 SGHNT, CDR2 YYREEE (reference sequence). CDR3 sequence: CASSLDPTGELFF. CDR3 coding DNA: TGTGCCAGCAGCTTGGATCCCACCGGGGAGCTGTTTTTT.

CDR3 in amino acids: CASSDGTRDSPLHF. The CDR3 DNA follows: TGTGCCAGCAGCGACGGGACAAGAGATTCACCCCTCCACTTT. The chain uses TRBV9 and TRBJ1-6; D may be TRBD1 (6 bases). CDR3 length: 14 residues. Trimming left V 3 bases short and J 8 bases short, with 12 bases between. CDR1 and CDR2 (germline): SGDLS, YYNGEE.